The TCR beta chain under discussion was sequenced for a study of T cell repertoires in cytomegalovirus infection. Study summary: Recently identified HLA-C-restricted CMV epitopes were among the peptides used. Indications of both CMV infection and matching HLA type were provided by public TCR beta signatures. Study results and limitations: Cumulative frequency of public TCR beta families picked out carriers of CMV plus the relevant HLA. HLA-C-restricted CMV-specific TCR beta clonotypes were dominant in the ex vivo response.

Comments on this clonotype: The antigen is undetermined.

CDR3 length: 14 residues. V lost 6 bases to trimming and J lost 0 bases, with 8 bases between them. TCRdb itself ran the reads through MiXCR, one entry per CDR3 protein. The data contain tens of thousands of distinct CDR3 sequences, about 29% of them singletons. Sequences were derived from CD8+ T cells from cultured PBMCs, sampled from culture after CMV antigen stimulation. This clonotype originated in a human donor in good health (CMV status not recorded). Some clones in this sample may be carry-over from other donors' samples. The chain recombines TRBV12-3 or TRBV12-4 with TRBJ1-4; D unclear. The CDR3 bases are TGTGCCAGCAGCCCATCTGCAACTAATGAAAAACTGTTTTTT. Translated, it gives CASSPSATNEKLFF.